The clone carrying this T cell receptor beta chain was observed a handful of times. With a J-beta primer mix and a sample-barcoded 5' primer, a second PCR ran 7 to 11 cycles. TCRdb used MiXCR to reprocess the 5' RACE reads, holding one entry per CDR3 protein. In the table there are approximately 780,000 distinct CDR3 sequences, 25% to 30% of which are singletons. The CDR3 sequence is 14 residues long. Germline CDR1 is SGHKS and CDR2 is YYEKEE (reference sequence). This entry is derived from a study of blood T cells in healthy people across ages. These data also formed part of another study, on T cells of mothers and their children. That paper adds: Both sample barcodes and 2-4 random nucleotides came from the M1S primer of the second PCR. Each child contributed approximately 3 million TCR beta CDR3 reads, while each mother contributed over 9.5 million. With unrelated pairs as the comparison, related mother-child pairs had a slightly higher overlap that was not significant.

The specimen sequenced was blood. The origin of this receptor is a boy aged 5 to 17 in good health. The chain recombines TRBV5-5 with TRBJ2-5; possibly TRBD2 for D (7 bases). The DNA end lines up better with TRBJ2-7; the J call may be wrong. The CDR3 loop reads CASSLEGGSFEQYF. The DNA of the CDR3 is TGTGCCAGCAGCTTAGAGGGGGGGAGCTTCGAGCAGTACTTC.